This is a list of T cell receptor beta chains from one sample in a study of Graves' ophthalmopathy and Graves' hyperthyroidism. MiXCR, run by TCRdb on the multiplex PCR reads, gives a single entry per CDR3 protein. The sample includes about 480,000 distinct CDR3 sequences, around 15% of them seen just once. Sequencing used blood. These receptors all stem from a woman aged 30 to 39 with Graves' ophthalmopathy. The CDR3 runs from the conserved cysteine through the conserved F or W. The D gene is left open where the match is weak. Clone size appears in some rows only: once, few, many, or a class for an expanded clone.

>TRBV29-1|-|TRBJ2-7|many
CSVLGAAGEQYF
TGCAGCGTTCTGGGAGCCGCGGGCGAGCAGTACTTC
>TRBV7-3|-|TRBJ2-7|-
CASSKQATLSSYEQYF
TGTGCCAGCAGCAAGCAGGCAACCCTAAGCTCCTACGAGCAGTACTTC
>TRBV12-3/TRBV12-4|-|TRBJ1-4|many
CASRLHGGNEKLFF
TGTGCCAGCAGGTTACACGGGGGTAATGAAAAACTGTTTTTT
>TRBV6-5|-|TRBJ1-2|many
CASSYAWGAYGYTF
TGTGCCAGCAGTTACGCCTGGGGGGCCTATGGCTACACCTTC
>TRBV6-1|-|TRBJ1-1|many
CASSQTGTYTEAFF
TGTGCCAGCAGTCAAACAGGGACATACACTGAAGCTTTCTTT
>TRBV5-1|TRBD2|TRBJ2-7|many
CASSLGNSGSSYEQYF
TGCGCCAGCAGCTTAGGGAATAGCGGGTCCTCCTACGAGCAGTACTTC
>TRBV7-9|TRBD1|TRBJ1-6|many
CASSARDRGHSPLHF
TGTGCCAGCAGCGCCAGGGACAGGGGACATTCACCCCTCCACTTT
>TRBV12-3/TRBV12-4|-|TRBJ2-2|many
CASSPPLTGGELFF
TGTGCCAGCAGTCCCCCTCTGACAGGCGGGGAGCTGTTTTTT
>TRBV19|-|TRBJ1-2|many
CASRRGASGGYGYTF
TGTGCCAGTCGACGGGGGGCATCCGGCGGCTATGGCTACACCTTC
>TRBV20-1|TRBD1|TRBJ2-7|many
CSASRVQGAFEQYF
TGCAGTGCTAGCCGGGTGCAGGGGGCTTTCGAGCAGTACTTC
>TRBV6-5|TRBD1|TRBJ1-3|many
CASSYDRGVGTIYF
TGTGCCAGCAGTTACGACAGGGGAGTCGGCACCATATATTTT
>TRBV15|-|TRBJ2-2|many
CATSRDTTLELFF
TGTGCCACCAGCAGAGATACGACGTTAGAGCTGTTTTTT
>TRBV6-1|-|TRBJ2-4|few
CASSANGGAKNIKYF
TGTGCCAGCAGCGCGAACGGGGGAGCCAAAAACATTAAGTACTTC
>TRBV6-5|-|TRBJ1-2|many
CASTRGTNYGYTF
TGTGCCAGCACCCGCGGGACTAACTATGGCTACACCTTC
>TRBV6-2/TRBV6-3|-|TRBJ1-1|-
CASTRLWQPNTEAFF
TGTGCCAGCACCCGCCTCTGGCAGCCGAACACTGAAGCTTTCTTT
>TRBV7-3|TRBD1|TRBJ2-7|many
CASSFPASGTGIYEQYF
TGTGCCAGCAGCTTCCCTGCCTCCGGGACAGGGATCTACGAGCAGTACTTC
>TRBV27|TRBD1|TRBJ2-1|many
CASSFRQGGNEQFF
TGTGCCAGCAGTTTTAGACAGGGGGGAAATGAGCAGTTCTTC
>TRBV11-2|TRBD1|TRBJ2-5|-
CASSLMDRGTPLSETQYF
TGTGCCAGCAGCTTGATGGACAGGGGGACTCCCCTCTCTGAGACCCAGTACTTC
>TRBV11-1|-|TRBJ2-6|many
CASSSGRSGANVLTF
TGTGCCAGCAGCTCCGGCCGATCTGGGGCCAACGTCCTGACTTTC
>TRBV6-4|-|TRBJ2-5|-
CASSSDTAQYF
TGTGCCAGCAGCTCCGATACGGCCCAGTACTTC
>TRBV12-5|-|TRBJ1-2|many
CTSGPFRHGYTF
TGTACTAGTGGACCCTTCAGGCATGGCTACACCTTC
>TRBV7-9|TRBD1|TRBJ1-2|many
CASSLGTGVYGYTF
TGTGCCAGCAGCTTAGGGACAGGGGTTTATGGCTACACCTTC
>TRBV7-2|-|TRBJ2-4|many
CASSKGGDKNIKYF
TGTGCCAGCAGCAAGGGGGGAGACAAAAACATTAAGTACTTC